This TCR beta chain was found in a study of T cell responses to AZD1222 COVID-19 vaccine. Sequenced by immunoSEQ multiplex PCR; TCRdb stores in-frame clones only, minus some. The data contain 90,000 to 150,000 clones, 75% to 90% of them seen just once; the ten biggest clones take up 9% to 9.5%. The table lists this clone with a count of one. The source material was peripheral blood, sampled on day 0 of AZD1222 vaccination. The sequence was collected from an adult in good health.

CDR3 DNA: TGTGCCAGCAGTCCGCCGGGAGGCTATGGCTACACCTTC. Its protein is CASSPPGGYGYTF. This sequence joins TRBV6-5 and TRBJ1-2; D unresolved. CDR3 length: 13 residues. From germline, CDR1 is MNHEY and CDR2 SVGAGI. Trimming took 5 bases from V and 4 from J, leaving 11 bases between them.